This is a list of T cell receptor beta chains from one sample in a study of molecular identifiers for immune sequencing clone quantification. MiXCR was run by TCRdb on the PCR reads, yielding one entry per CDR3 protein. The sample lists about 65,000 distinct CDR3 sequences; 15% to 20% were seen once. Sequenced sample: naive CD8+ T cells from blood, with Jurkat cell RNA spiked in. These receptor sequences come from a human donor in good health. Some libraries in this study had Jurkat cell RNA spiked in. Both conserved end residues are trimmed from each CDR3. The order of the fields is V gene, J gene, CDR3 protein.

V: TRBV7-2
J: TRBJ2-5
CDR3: ASSLGSRLAGGETQY

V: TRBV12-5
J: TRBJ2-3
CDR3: ASGLRDRSWNTQY

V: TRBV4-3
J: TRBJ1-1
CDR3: ASRPRGGSPEAF

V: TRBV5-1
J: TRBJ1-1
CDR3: ASSLRGARTEAF

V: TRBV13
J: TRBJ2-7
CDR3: ASGWGRFYEQY

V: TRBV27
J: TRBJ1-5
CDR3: ASSTATGINQPQH

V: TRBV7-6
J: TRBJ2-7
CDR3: ASSLELSYEQY

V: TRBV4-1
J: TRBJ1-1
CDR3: ASSQEPSGNTEAF

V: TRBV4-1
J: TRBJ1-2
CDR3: ASSQITSRQANYGYT

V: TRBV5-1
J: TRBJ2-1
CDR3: ASSRFFESPDEQF

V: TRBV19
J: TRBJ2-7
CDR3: ASSLSGVGEQY

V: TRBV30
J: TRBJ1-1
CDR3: AWSAGAGGLVTEAF

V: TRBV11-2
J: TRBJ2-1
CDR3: ASSLRGTVFSYNEQF

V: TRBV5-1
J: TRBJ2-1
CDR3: ASSPGLAGGDNEQF

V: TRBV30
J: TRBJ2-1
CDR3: AWRRATNEQF

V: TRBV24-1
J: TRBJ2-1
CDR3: ATSEPTSGKQF

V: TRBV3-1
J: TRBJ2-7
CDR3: ASSQDARSYEQY

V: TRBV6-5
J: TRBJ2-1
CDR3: AISQGARNEQF

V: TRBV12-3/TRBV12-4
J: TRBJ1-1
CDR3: ASRGNMNTEAF

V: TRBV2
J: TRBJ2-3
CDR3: ATFSAERTTDTQY

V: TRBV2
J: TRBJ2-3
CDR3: ASSDGSSSTDTQY

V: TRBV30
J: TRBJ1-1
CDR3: AWRRQDHTEAF

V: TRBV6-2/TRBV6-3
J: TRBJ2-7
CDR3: ASSYSAGAGT

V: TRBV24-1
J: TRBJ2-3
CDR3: ATSGVSTDTQY

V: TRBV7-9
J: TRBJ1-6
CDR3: ASSYGTSNSPLH

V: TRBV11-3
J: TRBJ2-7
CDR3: ASSPPFSASYEQY

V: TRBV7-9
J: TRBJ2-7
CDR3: ASSPRGMTYEQY

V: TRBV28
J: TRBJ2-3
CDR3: ASSWDGDTDTQY

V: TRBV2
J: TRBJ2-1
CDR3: ASSEALSRGYNEQF

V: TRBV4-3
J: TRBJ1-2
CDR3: ASSQDGFRRYGYT

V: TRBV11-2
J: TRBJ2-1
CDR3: ASTLAHNEQF

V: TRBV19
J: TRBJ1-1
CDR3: ASSTGSGGTEAF

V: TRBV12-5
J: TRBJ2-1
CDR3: ASGPGHEQF

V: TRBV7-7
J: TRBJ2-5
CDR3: ASSAGQETQY

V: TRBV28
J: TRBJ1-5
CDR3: ASSLPDSSWPQH

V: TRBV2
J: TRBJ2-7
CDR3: ASKRAGAAHEQY

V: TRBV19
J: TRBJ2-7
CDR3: ASSLAGRTYEQY

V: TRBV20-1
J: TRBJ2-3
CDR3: SARPRSSTDTQY

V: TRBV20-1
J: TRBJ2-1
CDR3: SARDPGYSYNEQF

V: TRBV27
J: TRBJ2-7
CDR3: ASSQGTGRGEQY

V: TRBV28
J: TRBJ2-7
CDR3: ASSFYTGGYEQY

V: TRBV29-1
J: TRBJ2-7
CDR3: SVAQENSYEQY

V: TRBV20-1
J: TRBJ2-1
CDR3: SARDPVGLAGGTSYNEQF

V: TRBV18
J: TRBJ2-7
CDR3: ASSLTAEGRYTYEQY

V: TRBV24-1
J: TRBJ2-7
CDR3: ATSDLTKLAASYEQY

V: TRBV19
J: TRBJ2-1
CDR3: AAGTGLYNEQF

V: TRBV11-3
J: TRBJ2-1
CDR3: ASSLESSGGRAYNEQF

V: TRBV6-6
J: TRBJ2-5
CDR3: ASGGWEAEPRWAQY

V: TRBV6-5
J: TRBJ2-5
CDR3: ASSYSTWDRGETQY

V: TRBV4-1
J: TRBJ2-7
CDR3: ASSLTSGASYEQY

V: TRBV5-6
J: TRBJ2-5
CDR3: ASSRRTVSVETQY

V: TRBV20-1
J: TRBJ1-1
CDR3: SARDYGVKDTEAF

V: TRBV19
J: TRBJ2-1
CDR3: ASSMGQRSYNEQF

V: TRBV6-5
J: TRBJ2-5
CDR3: ASSYGGLAGGDETQY

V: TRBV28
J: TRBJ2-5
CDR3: ASSLFWPKQETQY